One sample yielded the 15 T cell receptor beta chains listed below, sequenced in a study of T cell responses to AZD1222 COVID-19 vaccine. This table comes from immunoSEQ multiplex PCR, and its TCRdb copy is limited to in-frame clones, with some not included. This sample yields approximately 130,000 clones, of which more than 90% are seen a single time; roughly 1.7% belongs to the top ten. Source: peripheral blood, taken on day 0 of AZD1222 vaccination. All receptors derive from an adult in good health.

Here the CDR3 reads CASSQTSGGYTGELFF. The DNA for the CDR3 is TGTGCCAGCAGCCAAACTAGCGGGGGCTACACCGGGGAGCTGTTTTTT. V gene TRBV7-2 combines with J gene TRBJ2-2, with 11 bases that match TRBD2. Germline V gene data show CDR1 as SGHTA and CDR2 as FQGNSA. The CDR3 runs to 16 residues. The V segment lost 5 bases and the J segment 3 bases; nucleotides outside the gene matches: 5.

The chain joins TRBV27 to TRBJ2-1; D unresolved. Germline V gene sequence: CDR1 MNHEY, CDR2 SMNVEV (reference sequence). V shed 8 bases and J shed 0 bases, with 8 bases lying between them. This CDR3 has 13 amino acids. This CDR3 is CASGVSSYNEQFF. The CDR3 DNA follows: TGTGCCAGCGGCGTAAGCTCCTACAATGAGCAGTTCTTC.

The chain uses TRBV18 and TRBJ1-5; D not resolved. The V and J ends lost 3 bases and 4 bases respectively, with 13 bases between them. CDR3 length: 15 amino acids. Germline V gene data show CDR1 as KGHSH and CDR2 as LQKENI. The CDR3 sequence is CASSPGTVPNQPQHF. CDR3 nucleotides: TGTGCCAGCTCACCGGGAACAGTCCCTAATCAGCCCCAGCATTTT.

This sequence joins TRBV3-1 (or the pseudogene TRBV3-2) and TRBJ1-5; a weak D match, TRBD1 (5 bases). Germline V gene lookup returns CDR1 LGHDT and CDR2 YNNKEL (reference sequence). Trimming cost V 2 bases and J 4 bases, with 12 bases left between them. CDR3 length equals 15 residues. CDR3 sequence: CASSQSGTSNQPQHF. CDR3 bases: TGTGCCAGCAGCCAATCGGGGACGAGTAATCAGCCCCAGCATTTT.

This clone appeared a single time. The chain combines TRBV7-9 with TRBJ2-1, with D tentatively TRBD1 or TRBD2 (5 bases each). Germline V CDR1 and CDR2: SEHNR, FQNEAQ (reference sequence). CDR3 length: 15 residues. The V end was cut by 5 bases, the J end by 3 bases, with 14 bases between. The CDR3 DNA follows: TGTGCCAGCAGCCCGGGGCGGCTGGGCTACAATGAGCAGTTCTTC. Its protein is CASSPGRLGYNEQFF.

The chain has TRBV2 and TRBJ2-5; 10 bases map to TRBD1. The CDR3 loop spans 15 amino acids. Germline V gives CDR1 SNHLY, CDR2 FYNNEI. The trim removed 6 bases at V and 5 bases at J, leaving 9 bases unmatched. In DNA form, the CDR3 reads TGTGCCAGCAGGGTCGACAGGGGGCTTAGGGAGACCCAGTACTTC. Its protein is CASRVDRGLRETQYF.

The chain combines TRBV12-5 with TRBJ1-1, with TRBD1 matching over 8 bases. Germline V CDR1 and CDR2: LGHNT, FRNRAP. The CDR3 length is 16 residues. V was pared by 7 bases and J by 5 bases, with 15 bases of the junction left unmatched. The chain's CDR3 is CASAPPWTGLGTEAFF. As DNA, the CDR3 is TGTGCTAGTGCCCCCCCCTGGACAGGGCTGGGTACTGAAGCTTTCTTT.

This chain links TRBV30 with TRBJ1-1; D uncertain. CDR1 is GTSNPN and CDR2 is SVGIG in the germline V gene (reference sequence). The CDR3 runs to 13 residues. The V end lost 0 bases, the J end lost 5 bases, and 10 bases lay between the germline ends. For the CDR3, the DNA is TGTGCCTGGAGTGTGGTGGGCGGGACTGAAGCTTTCTTT. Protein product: CAWSVVGGTEAFF.

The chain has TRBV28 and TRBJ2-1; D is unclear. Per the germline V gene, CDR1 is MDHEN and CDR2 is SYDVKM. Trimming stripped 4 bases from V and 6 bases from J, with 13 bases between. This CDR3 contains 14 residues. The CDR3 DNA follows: TGTGCCAGCAGTTCTAGTCGAACCCCCAATGAGCAGTTCTTC. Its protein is CASSSSRTPNEQFF.

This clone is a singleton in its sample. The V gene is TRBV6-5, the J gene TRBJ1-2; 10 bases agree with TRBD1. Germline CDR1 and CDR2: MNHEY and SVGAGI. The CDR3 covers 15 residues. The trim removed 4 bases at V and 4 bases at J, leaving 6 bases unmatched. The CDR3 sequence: CASSFHDRGLYGYTF. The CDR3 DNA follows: TGTGCCAGCAGTTTCCACGACAGGGGGCTCTATGGCTACACCTTC.

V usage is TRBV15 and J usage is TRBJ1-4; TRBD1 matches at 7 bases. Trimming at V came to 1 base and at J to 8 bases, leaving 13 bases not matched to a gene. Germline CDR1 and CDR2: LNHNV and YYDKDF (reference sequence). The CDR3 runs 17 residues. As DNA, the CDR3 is TGTGCCACCAGCAGAGCCCCGACAGGGCGTGGGGGGGAAAAACTGTTTTTT. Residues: CATSRAPTGRGGEKLFF.

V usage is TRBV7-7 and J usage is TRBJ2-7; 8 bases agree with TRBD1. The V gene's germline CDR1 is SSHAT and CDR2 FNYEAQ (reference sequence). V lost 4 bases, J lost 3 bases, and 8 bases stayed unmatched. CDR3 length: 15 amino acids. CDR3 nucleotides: TGTGCCAGCAGCTCCGAGACAGGGGCCCGCTACGAGCAGTACTTC. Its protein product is CASSSETGARYEQYF.

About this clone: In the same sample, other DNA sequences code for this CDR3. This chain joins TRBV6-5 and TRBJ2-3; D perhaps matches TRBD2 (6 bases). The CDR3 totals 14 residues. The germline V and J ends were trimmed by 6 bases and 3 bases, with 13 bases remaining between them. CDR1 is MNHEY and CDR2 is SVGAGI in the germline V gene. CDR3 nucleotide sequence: TGTGCCAGCAGAGACCGTGGGGGGACAGATACGCAGTATTTT. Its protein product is CASRDRGGTDTQYF.

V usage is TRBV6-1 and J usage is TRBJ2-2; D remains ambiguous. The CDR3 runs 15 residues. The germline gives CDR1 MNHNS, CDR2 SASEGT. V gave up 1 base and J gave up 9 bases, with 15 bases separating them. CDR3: CASSEEVVGSRELFF. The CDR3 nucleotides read TGTGCCAGCAGTGAAGAGGTTGTGGGGTCTCGGGAGCTGTTTTTT.

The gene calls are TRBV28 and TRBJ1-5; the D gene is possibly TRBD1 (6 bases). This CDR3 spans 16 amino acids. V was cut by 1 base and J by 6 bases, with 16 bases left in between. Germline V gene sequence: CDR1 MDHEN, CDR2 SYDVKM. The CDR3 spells CASSLFRGRGVQPQHF. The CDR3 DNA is TGTGCCAGCAGTTTATTTCGGGGGCGCGGGGTTCAGCCCCAGCATTTT.